This T cell receptor (beta chain) was sequenced for a study of post-analysis software for immune sequencing data. General study results and limits: In multiple sclerosis, normalized Chao1 diversity was significantly below that of controls. Patients used five TRBV segments, including TRBV5-6, TRBV5-1 and TRBV20-1, more often than controls. With F measure, samples from one preparation batch clustered together strongly.

From germline, CDR1 is SGHRS and CDR2 YFSETQ. The CDR3 runs to 17 residues. Unique molecular identifiers were built into the TCR beta cDNA libraries. TCRdb independently ran MiXCR on the PCR reads; one entry per CDR3 protein. The sample includes approximately 440,000 distinct CDR3 sequences, over 35% seen only once; the top ten take 9% to 13%. Details on this clonotype: The antigen is unknown. The germline gene is not matched at one end of the junction; a read error may be the cause.

The specimen was blood. The V gene is TRBV5-1, the J gene TRBJ2-7; 7 bases align to TRBD2. This TCR came from a girl aged 10 to 17 with multiple sclerosis. CDR3 in amino acids: CASSLASGLGSSYGQYF. In nucleotides, the CDR3 is TGCGCCAGCAGCTTGGCCTCTGGACTAGGTTCCTCCTACGGGCAGTACTTC.